This T cell receptor beta chain appears in the sequencing data of a study of T cell responses to AZD1222 COVID-19 vaccine. The study's findings and limits: Repertoires were sampled only after the peak T cell response.

Profiled with immunoSEQ multiplex PCR; TCRdb holds only in-frame clones, not every one. The table shows some 40,000 clones, with around 80% occurring only once. With 1 base removed from V and 2 bases from J, the gap between germline ends came to 11 bases. Germline V gene sequence: CDR1 LNHDA, CDR2 SQIVND (reference sequence). CDR3 length: 16 residues. This clone was seen a single time. Its antigen is as yet unknown. The receptor's source is an adult who received the MenACWY meningococcal vaccine as a control. The J gene is TRBJ1-4, the V gene TRBV19; D might be TRBD1 (6 bases). The input for sequencing was peripheral blood, taken 28 days after the second dose of the MenACWY control vaccine. The CDR3 reads CASSIGQVATNEKLFF. The CDR3 DNA sequence: TGTGCCAGTAGTATAGGACAGGTCGCGACTAATGAAAAACTGTTTTTT.